The rows below give T cell receptor beta chains drawn from one sample of a study of blood T cell repertoires in COVID-19. Measured with immunoSEQ multiplex PCR; TCRdb has only the in-frame clones, and not every one. The sample consists of around 140,000 clones, approximately 88% of them appearing once. Sequenced material: peripheral blood. The receptor set was obtained from a human donor in a cohort sampled during active COVID-19. The CDR3 runs from the conserved cysteine through the conserved F or W. D genes are given only for firm matches.

j_gene	v_gene	d_gene	CDR3aa
TRBJ1-3	TRBV7-2	NA	CASSPTKNTIYF
TRBJ2-3	TRBV27	TRBD2	CASNPASGRTDTQYF
TRBJ1-5	TRBV2	NA	CASSDKRVEQPQHF
TRBJ2-1	TRBV5-1	NA	CASRGPGSLNEQFF
TRBJ1-1	TRBV6-1	NA	CASSGPLPGKGDTEAFF
TRBJ2-2	TRBV19	NA	CASGLQGTGELFF
TRBJ1-5	TRBV12-5	TRBD1	CASVHTGQGRQPQHF
TRBJ2-7	TRBV6-4	TRBD2	CASRGLAGFSSYEQYF
TRBJ2-1	TRBV7-9	NA	CASSLRGSRSYNEQFF
TRBJ2-1	TRBV2	NA	CASSALGGGAFYNEQFF
TRBJ2-5	TRBV4-2	NA	CASSQDRETQYF
TRBJ2-2	TRBV29-1	NA	CSVEGTVYTGELFF
TRBJ2-2	TRBV19	NA	CASSIQDTGELFF